The present TCR beta chain was sequenced within a study of metastatic and nonmetastatic thyroid tumors. About the study: The comparison covered peripheral blood and tumor or nodule tissue in malignant and benign thyroid patients.

This clone came up a few times. The antigen is unknown. TCRdb re-called the PCR reads with MiXCR. The top ten clones hold roughly 10% of a sample with tens of thousands of clones, 10% to 15% of them seen once. Trimming shortened V by 2 bases and J by 7 bases, and 12 bases separated the two germline ends. The CDR3 totals 13 residues. The germline V gene has CDR1 LGHDT and CDR2 YNNKEL (reference sequence). Study observations and caveats: For both blood and tumor, malignant thyroid tumors reportedly showed significantly higher TCR beta diversity than benign nodules did.

No treatment had been given to any patient before thyroid surgery. The sample consisted of blood. This chain links TRBV3-1 with TRBJ2-7, with a tentative D call TRBD1 (5 bases). This TCR came from a female donor with papillary thyroid cancer or a benign thyroid nodule (not recorded which). Some clones in this sample may be carry-over from other donors' samples. The CDR3 region is CASSQRGKTEQYF. For the CDR3, the DNA is TGTGCCAGCAGCCAAAGGGGAAAAACAGAGCAGTACTTC.